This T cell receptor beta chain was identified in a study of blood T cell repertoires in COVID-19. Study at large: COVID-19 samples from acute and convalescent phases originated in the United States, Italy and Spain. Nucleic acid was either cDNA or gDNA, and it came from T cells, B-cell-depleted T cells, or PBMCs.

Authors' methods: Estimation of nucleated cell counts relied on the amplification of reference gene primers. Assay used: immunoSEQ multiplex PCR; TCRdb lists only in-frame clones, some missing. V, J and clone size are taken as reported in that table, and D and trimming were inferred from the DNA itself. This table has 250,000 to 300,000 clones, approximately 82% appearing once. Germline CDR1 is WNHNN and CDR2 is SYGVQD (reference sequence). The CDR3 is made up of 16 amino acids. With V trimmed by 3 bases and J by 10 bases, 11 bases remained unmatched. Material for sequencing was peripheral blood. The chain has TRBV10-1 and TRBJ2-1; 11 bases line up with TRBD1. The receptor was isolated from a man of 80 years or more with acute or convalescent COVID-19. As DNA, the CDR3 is TGCGCCAGCAGTGATCCCTCGGACAGGGGGCGGGCGGAGCAGTTCTTC. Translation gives CASSDPSDRGRAEQFF.